A single sample gave rise to the 31 T cell receptor beta chains below, sequenced in a study of T cell responses to AZD1222 COVID-19 vaccine. Only in-frame clones appear in the TCRdb table, and some are missing; sequencing was by immunoSEQ multiplex PCR. The sample holds about 150,000 clones; more than 80% are singletons and the top ten take 3% to 3.5%. The sequences come from peripheral blood, collected 28 days after the second AZD1222 dose. All receptors derive from an adult who received the AZD1222 COVID-19 vaccine.

The gene calls are TRBV27 and TRBJ1-2, with 9 bases fitting TRBD1. The CDR3 spans 15 residues. V lost 4 bases and J lost 0; bases outside the gene matches: 3. Per the germline V gene, CDR1 is MNHEY and CDR2 is SMNVEV (reference sequence). DNA of the CDR3: TGTGCCAGCAGTTCGGGACAGGGAGCTAACTATGGCTACACCTTC. This gives the protein CASSSGQGANYGYTF.

This chain links TRBV15 with TRBJ1-2, with D possibly matching TRBD1 (5 bases). The CDR3 is 16 amino acids. Trimming removed 0 bases from V and 8 bases from J, with 19 bases in between. CDR1 and CDR2 (germline): LNHNV, YYDKDF (reference sequence). The DNA for the CDR3 is TGTGCCACCAGCAGAGATCATGCCGGGACCGGCGGGGGCTACACCTTC. It specifies CATSRDHAGTGGGYTF.

The V and J genes are TRBV7-9 and TRBJ2-7, with TRBD1 identical over 10 bases. CDR1 and CDR2 from the germline V gene are SEHNR and FQNEAQ (reference sequence). The trim removed 1 base at V and 4 bases at J, leaving 4 bases unmatched. This CDR3 region has 15 residues. CDR3 region: CASSLGRTGGYEQYF. CDR3 bases: TGTGCCAGCAGCTTAGGGCGGACAGGGGGTTACGAGCAGTACTTC.

This chain connects TRBV19 to TRBJ2-3; 11 bases line up with TRBD1. Germline-derived CDR1 and CDR2 are LNHDA and SQIVND (reference sequence). The CDR3 is made up of 16 amino acids. V was clipped by 4 bases and J by 6 bases; unmatched bases: 9. The CDR3 reads CASSRSGQGAVDTQYF. DNA of the CDR3: TGTGCCAGTAGTAGAAGCGGACAGGGGGCTGTGGATACGCAGTATTTT.

This chain joins TRBV19 and TRBJ1-1; D is ambiguous. Germline V gives CDR1 LNHDA, CDR2 SQIVND (reference sequence). V shed 4 bases and J shed 0 bases, with 6 bases lying between them. CDR3 size: 13 residues. CDR3 loop: CASSKQMNTEAFF. The CDR3 region has the DNA TGTGCCAGTAGTAAACAGATGAACACTGAAGCTTTCTTT. Based on the CDR3 plus reference TRBV19 and TRBJ1-1, the full variable domain is DGGITQSPKYLFRKEGQNVTLSCEQNLNHDAMYWYRQDPGQGLRLIYYSQIVNDFQKGDIAEGYSVSREKKESFPLTVTSAQKNPTAFYLCASSKQMNTEAFFGQGTRLTVV.

The chain employs TRBV10-3 and TRBJ1-1; 11 nucleotides match TRBD1. CDR1 ENHRY and CDR2 SYGVKD come from the germline V gene. V lost 2 bases, J lost 4 bases, and 3 bases stayed unmatched. CDR3 length: 15 residues. This CDR3 is CAISEPGQGATEAFF. The CDR3 bases are TGTGCCATCAGTGAGCCAGGACAGGGGGCCACTGAAGCTTTCTTT.

The chain joins TRBV7-9 to TRBJ2-5; TRBD1 agrees at 7 bases. With V trimmed by 7 bases and J by 0 bases, 5 bases remained unmatched. The length of the CDR3 is 14 residues. Germline assignment: CDR1 SEHNR and CDR2 FQNEAQ (reference sequence). The CDR3 coding sequence is TGTGCCAGCACCCCGGGACAGTACCAAGAGACCCAGTACTTC. Amino acid sequence: CASTPGQYQETQYF.

The V gene is TRBV7-8, the J gene TRBJ1-2; D gene unclear. V was clipped by 5 bases and J by 3 bases, with 13 bases between them. The CDR3 spans 14 residues. Per the germline V gene, CDR1 is SGHVS and CDR2 is FQNEAQ. This CDR3 is CASSRAPGDYGYTF. Written as DNA, the CDR3 is TGTGCCAGCAGCCGGGCCCCCGGGGACTATGGCTACACCTTC. The full variable domain, its missing parts supplied by reference TRBV7-8 and TRBJ1-2, is GAGVSQSPRYKVAKRGQDVALRCDPISGHVSLFWYQQALGQGPEFLTYFQNEAQLDKSGLPSDRFFAERPEGSVSTLKIQRTQQEDSAVYLCASSRAPGDYGYTFGSGTRLTVV.

The genes are TRBV5-1 and TRBJ2-7, with TRBD1 identical over 9 bases. Looked up from germline, CDR1 is SGHRS and CDR2 is YFSETQ. The CDR3 consists of 14 residues. Trimming removed 3 bases from V and 1 base from J; junction bases left unmatched: 2. CDR3 in amino acids: CASSWGQGSYEQYF. The CDR3 DNA reads TGCGCCAGCAGCTGGGGACAGGGTTCCTACGAGCAGTACTTC. Variable domain in full (rest from reference TRBV5-1 and TRBJ2-7): KAGVTQTPRYLIKTRGQQVTLSCSPISGHRSVSWYQQTPGQGLQFLFEYFSETQRNKGNFPGRFSGRQFSNSRSEMNVSTLELGDSALYLCASSWGQGSYEQYFGPGTRLTVT.

This chain connects TRBV4-1 to TRBJ2-7; D remains unclear. Trimming pared 5 bases from V and 7 bases from J, leaving 15 bases between. The CDR3 extends over 13 amino acids. Germline V gives CDR1 MGHRA, CDR2 YSYEKL. This CDR3 is CASSYGQELEQYF. Written as DNA, the CDR3 is TGCGCCAGCAGCTATGGGCAGGAGTTGGAGCAGTACTTC.

The chain links TRBV3-1 (or the pseudogene TRBV3-2) to TRBJ1-3; D might be TRBD1 (5 bases). Germline V lookup: CDR1 LGHDT, CDR2 YNNKEL (reference sequence). This CDR3 comprises 17 residues. V lost 3 bases to trimming and J lost 2 bases, with 17 bases between them. CDR3 in amino acids: CASSQGLNRVAGNTIYF. The DNA for the CDR3 is TGTGCCAGCAGCCAGGGACTTAATAGGGTAGCTGGAAACACCATATATTTT.

This clone appeared a single time. The chain joins TRBV5-4 to TRBJ1-2, with a tentative D call TRBD1 (5 bases). Germline CDR1 is SGHNT and CDR2 is YYREEE (reference sequence). The CDR3 totals 12 residues. Trimming removed 3 bases at V and 5 bases at J, with 8 bases between. The DNA of the CDR3 is TGTGCCAGCAGCTCAGGGTTTTATGGCTACACCTTC. As protein: CASSSGFYGYTF.

The J gene is TRBJ1-1, the V gene TRBV7-9; 7 bases agree with TRBD1. V lost 5 bases to trimming and J lost 2 bases; unmatched junction nucleotides: 5. Germline CDR1 is SEHNR and CDR2 is FQNEAQ (reference sequence). The CDR3 length is 14 residues. CDR3 sequence reads: CASSTTGSNTEAFF. The CDR3 DNA follows: TGTGCCAGCAGCACGACAGGGTCCAACACTGAAGCTTTCTTT. The full variable domain, in which reference TRBV7-9 and TRBJ1-1 provide the parts outside the CDR3, is DTGVSQNPRHKITKRGQNVTFRCDPISEHNRLYWYRQTLGQGPEFLTYFQNEAQLEKSRLLSDRFSAERPKGSFSTLEIQRTEQGDSAMYLCASSTTGSNTEAFFGQGTRLTVV.

The chain links TRBV19 to TRBJ1-2; unclear D gene. V lost 7 bases and J 8 bases, leaving 20 bases between the germline ends. CDR1 LNHDA and CDR2 SQIVND come from the germline V gene (reference sequence). The CDR3 totals 14 residues. The CDR3: CASTVGASIAGYTF. Here the CDR3 DNA reads TGTGCCAGTACAGTAGGAGCCTCTATAGCGGGCTACACCTTC. Filled out from reference TRBV19 and TRBJ1-2, the complete variable domain reads DGGITQSPKYLFRKEGQNVTLSCEQNLNHDAMYWYRQDPGQGLRLIYYSQIVNDFQKGDIAEGYSVSREKKESFPLTVTSAQKNPTAFYLCASTVGASIAGYTFGSGTRLTVV.

The chain carries TRBV13 and TRBJ2-7; D possibly corresponds to TRBD2 (5 bases). The CDR3 has 14 residues. Trimming took off 6 bases at V and 4 bases at J, with 16 bases between the two ends. Germline loops: CDR1 PRHDT, CDR2 FYEKMQ (reference sequence). CDR3 DNA: TGTGCCAGCAGTCATGTGGGAGAGAAATACGAGCAGTACTTC. Protein product: CASSHVGEKYEQYF.

This sequence joins TRBV7-9 and TRBJ2-7; TRBD1 aligns across 8 bases. Germline values: CDR1 SEHNR, CDR2 FQNEAQ (reference sequence). This CDR3 is built from 15 residues. Trimming at V came to 5 bases and at J to 3 bases, leaving 9 bases not matched to a gene. The CDR3 sequence: CASSNPQTGDYEQYF. The CDR3 nucleotides read TGTGCCAGCAGCAACCCTCAGACAGGGGACTACGAGCAGTACTTC. Filled out from reference TRBV7-9 and TRBJ2-7, the complete variable domain reads DTGVSQNPRHKITKRGQNVTFRCDPISEHNRLYWYRQTLGQGPEFLTYFQNEAQLEKSRLLSDRFSAERPKGSFSTLEIQRTEQGDSAMYLCASSNPQTGDYEQYFGPGTRLTVT.

This chain connects TRBV27 to TRBJ1-2; D is ambiguous. V lost 4 bases, J lost 0 bases, and 15 bases lay in between. The CDR3 runs 16 residues. Germline values: CDR1 MNHEY, CDR2 SMNVEV (reference sequence). The CDR3 sequence: CASSSGVSTTNYGYTF. The CDR3, as DNA: TGTGCCAGCAGTTCTGGGGTTTCTACGACTAACTATGGCTACACCTTC.

The chain recombines TRBV12-5 with TRBJ2-7, with D unresolved. Germline CDR1 reads LGHNT; CDR2 reads FRNRAP. CDR3 size: 11 residues. V gave up 3 bases and J gave up 7 bases, with 7 bases separating them. This CDR3 reads CASGFYGEQYF. The CDR3 DNA reads as TGTGCTAGTGGTTTTTACGGAGAGCAGTACTTC.

The chain combines TRBV2 with TRBJ2-1; possibly TRBD1 or TRBD2 for D (5 bases each). V was trimmed by 3 bases and J by 2 bases, leaving 11 bases between them. Germline V lookup: CDR1 SNHLY, CDR2 FYNNEI. The CDR3 is made up of 15 amino acids. The CDR3 DNA sequence: TGTGCCAGCAGTGATTGGGGGAGTCCCTACAATGAGCAGTTCTTC. The encoded protein is CASSDWGSPYNEQFF.

The J gene is TRBJ2-4, the V gene TRBV19; 14 bases fit TRBD2. CDR3 size: 20 residues. Germline-derived CDR1 and CDR2 are LNHDA and SQIVND (reference sequence). Germline trimming cut 5 bases from V and 0 bases from J; bases unmatched to any gene: 12. The CDR3 nucleotides are TGTGCCAGTAGTCCCGAGTCGACTAGCGGGAGGGTGTTAGCCAAAAACATTCAGTACTTC. Protein product: CASSPESTSGRVLAKNIQYF. Drawing the rest from reference TRBV19 and TRBJ2-4, the complete variable domain is DGGITQSPKYLFRKEGQNVTLSCEQNLNHDAMYWYRQDPGQGLRLIYYSQIVNDFQKGDIAEGYSVSREKKESFPLTVTSAQKNPTAFYLCASSPESTSGRVLAKNIQYFGAGTRLSVL.

V and J are TRBV15 and TRBJ1-2, with TRBD1 as a possible D gene (6 bases). Trimming cost V 3 bases and J 0 bases, with 14 bases left between them. In germline, CDR1 is LNHNV, CDR2 YYDKDF (reference sequence). This CDR3 region has 16 residues. The DNA for the CDR3 is TGTGCCACCAGCAGTAGGAGACGGACAGCTAACTATGGCTACACCTTC. Encoded protein: CATSSRRRTANYGYTF.

This clone was seen more than once but under ten times. The chain uses TRBV6-6 and TRBJ1-5; 7 bases map to TRBD1. Germline V gives CDR1 MNHNY, CDR2 SVGAGI (reference sequence). V lost 2 bases and J lost 7; bases outside the gene matches: 8. The CDR3 extends over 15 amino acids. CDR3 sequence: CASSYRQGGDQPQHF. DNA for the CDR3: TGTGCCAGCAGTTACAGACAGGGCGGGGACCAGCCCCAGCATTTT.

This chain connects TRBV18 to TRBJ1-6; D call uncertain. Germline V gives CDR1 KGHSH, CDR2 LQKENI. Between the trimmed V and J ends, which lost 6 bases and 5 bases, there was a span of 11 bases. The CDR3 has 14 amino acids. CDR3 sequence (DNA): TGTGCCAGCTCGTCCAGTTTAAATAATTCACCCCTCCACTTT. Translating gives CASSSSLNNSPLHF.

This clone appeared a single time. The V gene is TRBV13, the J gene TRBJ1-2, with a tentative D call TRBD1 (5 bases). The CDR3 has 15 amino acids. The V and J ends lost 4 bases and 2 bases respectively, with 14 bases between them. Germline CDR1 is PRHDT and CDR2 is FYEKMQ (reference sequence). This chain's CDR3 is CASSSGGRTNYGYTF. In nucleotides, the CDR3 is TGTGCCAGCAGCTCGGGAGGTAGGACAAACTATGGCTACACCTTC.

The chain uses TRBV6-5 and TRBJ1-4; D not resolved. Trimming removed 8 bases from V and 0 bases from J, with 13 bases in between. Germline-derived CDR1 and CDR2 are MNHEY and SVGAGI. CDR3 length: 15 amino acids. The CDR3 bases are TGTGCCAGCTGGGCCGTCGGGGCAACTAATGAAAAACTGTTTTTT. It is translated as CASWAVGATNEKLFF.

This clone was seen just once. Here the CDR3 reads CASQLAGNTGELFF. The CDR3 DNA reads TGCGCCAGTCAACTAGCGGGGAACACCGGGGAGCTGTTTTTT. This chain joins TRBV5-1 and TRBJ2-2; 9 positions match TRBD2. Germline V gene data show CDR1 as SGHRS and CDR2 as YFSETQ. The CDR3 is made up of 14 amino acids. Trimming at V came to 8 bases and at J to 1 base, leaving 3 bases not matched to a gene.

J is TRBJ2-7 and V is TRBV6-4, with 7 bases identical to TRBD1. This CDR3 is built from 17 residues. J gave up 4 bases and V 2 bases, and 14 bases lay outside the gene matches. Germline CDR1 is MRHNA and CDR2 is SNTAGT. The CDR3 sequence: CASSDKTVDRAPYEQYF. CDR3 DNA sequence: TGTGCCAGCAGTGACAAAACCGTCGACAGGGCCCCATACGAGCAGTACTTC.

The rearrangement joins TRBV7-9 to TRBJ1-4; possible D gene TRBD1, 5 bases. Per the germline V gene, CDR1 is SEHNR and CDR2 is FQNEAQ (reference sequence). The CDR3 is 14 residues long. V lost 5 bases to trimming and J lost 8 bases, with 15 bases between them. CDR3 loop: CASSQGDGPEKLFF. CDR3 nucleotides: TGTGCCAGCAGCCAAGGGGACGGTCCCGAAAAACTGTTTTTT.

The chain couples TRBV6-6 to TRBJ2-1; D might be TRBD2 (5 bases). CDR3 length: 16 residues. Trimming removed 2 bases from V and 0 bases from J, with 11 bases in between. Germline loops: CDR1 MNHNY, CDR2 SVGAGI (reference sequence). CDR3 loop: CASSYPTGSSYNEQFF. The DNA for the CDR3 is TGTGCCAGCAGTTACCCCACGGGGAGCTCCTACAATGAGCAGTTCTTC.

This chain links TRBV19 with TRBJ1-1; D uncertain. With 5 bases removed from V and 5 bases from J, the gap between germline ends came to 6 bases. Germline V gives CDR1 LNHDA, CDR2 SQIVND (reference sequence). CDR3 size: 11 residues. CDR3 amino acids: CASSVLTEAFF. In DNA form, the CDR3 reads TGTGCCAGTAGTGTGCTAACTGAAGCTTTCTTT. The full variable domain, its missing parts supplied by reference TRBV19 and TRBJ1-1, is DGGITQSPKYLFRKEGQNVTLSCEQNLNHDAMYWYRQDPGQGLRLIYYSQIVNDFQKGDIAEGYSVSREKKESFPLTVTSAQKNPTAFYLCASSVLTEAFFGQGTRLTVV.

The rearrangement links TRBV6-5 to TRBJ2-1; D may be TRBD1 or TRBD2 (5 bases each). The CDR3 totals 13 residues. V lost 5 bases and J 10 bases, leaving 15 bases between the germline ends. The germline V gene has CDR1 MNHEY and CDR2 SVGAGI. The DNA for the CDR3 is TGTGCCAGCAGTCAGGACCATGGGGGAGAGCAGTTCTTC. It codes for CASSQDHGGEQFF.